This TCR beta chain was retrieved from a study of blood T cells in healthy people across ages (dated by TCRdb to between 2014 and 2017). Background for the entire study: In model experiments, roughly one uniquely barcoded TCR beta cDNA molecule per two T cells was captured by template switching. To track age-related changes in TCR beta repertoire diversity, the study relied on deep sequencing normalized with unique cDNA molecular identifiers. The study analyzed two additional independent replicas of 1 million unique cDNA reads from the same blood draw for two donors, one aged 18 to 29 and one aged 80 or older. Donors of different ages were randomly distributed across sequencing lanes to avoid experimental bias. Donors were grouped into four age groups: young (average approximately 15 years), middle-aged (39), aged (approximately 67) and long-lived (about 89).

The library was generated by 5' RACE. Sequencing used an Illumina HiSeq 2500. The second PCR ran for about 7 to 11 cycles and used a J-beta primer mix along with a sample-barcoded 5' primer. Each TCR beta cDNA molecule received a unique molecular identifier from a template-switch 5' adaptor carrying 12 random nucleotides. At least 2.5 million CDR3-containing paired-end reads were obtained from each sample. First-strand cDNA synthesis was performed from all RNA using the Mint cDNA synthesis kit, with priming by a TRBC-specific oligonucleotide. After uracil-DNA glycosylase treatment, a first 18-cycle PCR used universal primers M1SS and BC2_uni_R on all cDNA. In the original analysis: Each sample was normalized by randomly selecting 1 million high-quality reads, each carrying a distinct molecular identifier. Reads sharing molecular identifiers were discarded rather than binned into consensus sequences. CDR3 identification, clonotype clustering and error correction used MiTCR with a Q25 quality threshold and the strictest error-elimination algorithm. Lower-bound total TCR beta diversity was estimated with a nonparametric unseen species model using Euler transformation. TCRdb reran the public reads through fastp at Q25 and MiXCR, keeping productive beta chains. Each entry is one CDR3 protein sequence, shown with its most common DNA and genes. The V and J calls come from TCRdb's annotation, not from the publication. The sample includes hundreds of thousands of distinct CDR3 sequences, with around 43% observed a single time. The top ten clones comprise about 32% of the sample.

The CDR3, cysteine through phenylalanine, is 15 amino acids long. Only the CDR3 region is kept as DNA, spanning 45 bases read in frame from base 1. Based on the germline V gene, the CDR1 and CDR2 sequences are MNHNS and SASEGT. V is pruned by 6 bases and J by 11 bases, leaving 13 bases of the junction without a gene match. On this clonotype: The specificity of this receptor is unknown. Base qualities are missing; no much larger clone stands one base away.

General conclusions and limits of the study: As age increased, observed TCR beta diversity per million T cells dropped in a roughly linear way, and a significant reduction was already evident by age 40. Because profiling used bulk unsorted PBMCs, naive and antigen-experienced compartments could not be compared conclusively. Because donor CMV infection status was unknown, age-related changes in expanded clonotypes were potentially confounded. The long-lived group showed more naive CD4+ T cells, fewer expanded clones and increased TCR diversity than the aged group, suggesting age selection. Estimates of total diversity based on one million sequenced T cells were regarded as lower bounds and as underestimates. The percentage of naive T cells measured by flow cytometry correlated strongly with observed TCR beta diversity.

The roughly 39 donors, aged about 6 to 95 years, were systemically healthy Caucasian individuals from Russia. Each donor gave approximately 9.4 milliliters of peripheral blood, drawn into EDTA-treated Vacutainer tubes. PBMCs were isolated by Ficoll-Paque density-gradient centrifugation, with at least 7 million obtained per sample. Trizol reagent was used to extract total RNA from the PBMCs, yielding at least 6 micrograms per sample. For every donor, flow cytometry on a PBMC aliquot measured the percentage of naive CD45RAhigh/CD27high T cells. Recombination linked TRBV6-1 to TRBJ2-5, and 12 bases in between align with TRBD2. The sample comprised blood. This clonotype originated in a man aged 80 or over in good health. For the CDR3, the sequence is CASRPTSGSLHEQYF. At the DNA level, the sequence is TGTGCCAGCAGGCCGACTAGCGGGAGTCTTCATGAGCAGTACTTC.